This T cell receptor (beta chain) was sequenced for a study of T cell repertoires in cytomegalovirus infection (dated by TCRdb to between 2018 and 2020). Broadly, across the study: Because public TCR beta signatures pointed to carriage of CMV infection together with the matching HLA type, the HLA type of each donor mattered for the analysis.

Points the paper makes about the study in general: In the ex vivo response, HLA-C-restricted CMV-specific TCR beta clonotypes were dominant, and in two of eight donors the single most frequent clonotype came from this HLA-C-restricted group. In both this cohort and an independent cohort of 350 to 400 donors, the cumulative frequency of public TCR beta family members distinguished carriers of CMV infection plus the relevant HLA type.

Data came from an Illumina HiSeq 1500. TCRdb's own reprocessing of the public reads used fastp at Q25 and MiXCR and kept productive beta chains. One record per CDR3 amino acid sequence lists the most common genes and DNA. The sample includes about 360,000 distinct CDR3 sequences, with 15% to 20% observed a single time. About 10% of the sample goes to the ten largest clones. In this sample, this clonotype turned up many times. Its antigen is currently not known. Base qualities are not at hand, and no much larger clone is one base apart. The CDR3 has 15 amino acids, counting the end cysteine and phenylalanine. The only DNA kept is the CDR3, 45 bases in frame from the first base. From the germline V gene, CDR1 is SGHTA and CDR2 is FQGNSA. V gives up 7 bases and J gives up 4 bases, and the segment between their germline ends measures 18 bases.

The TCR sequence derives from a human donor in good health (CMV status not recorded). Some clones in this sample may be carry-over from other donors' samples. The V and J genes are TRBV7-2 and TRBJ2-3; the D region possibly corresponds to TRBD2 (6 bases align). The sample taken for sequencing was PBMCs. The CDR3 protein: CASTPPTTSPDTQYF. The DNA sequence is as follows: TGTGCCAGCACCCCACCTACTACTAGCCCAGATACGCAGTATTTT.